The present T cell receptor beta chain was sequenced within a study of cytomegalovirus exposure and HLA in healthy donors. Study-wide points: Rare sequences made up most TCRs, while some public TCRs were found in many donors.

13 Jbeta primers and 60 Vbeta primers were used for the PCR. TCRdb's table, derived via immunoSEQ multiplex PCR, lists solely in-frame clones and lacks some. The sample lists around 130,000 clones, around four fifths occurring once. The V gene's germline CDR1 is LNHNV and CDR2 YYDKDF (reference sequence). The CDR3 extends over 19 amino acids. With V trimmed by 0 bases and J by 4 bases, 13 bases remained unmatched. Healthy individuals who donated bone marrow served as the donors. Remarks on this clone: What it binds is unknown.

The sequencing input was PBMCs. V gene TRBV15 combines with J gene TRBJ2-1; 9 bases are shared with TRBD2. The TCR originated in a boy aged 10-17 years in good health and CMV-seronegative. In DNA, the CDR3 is TGTGCCACCAGCAGAGATTTCGTAGCTAGCGGGAATACTTACAATGAGCAGTTCTTC. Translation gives CATSRDFVASGNTYNEQFF.